Below, 27 T cell receptor beta chains from the same sample are listed, as sequenced in a study of OX40 agonist ivuxolimab in advanced cancers. Libraries were prepared through the immunoSEQ multiplex PCR assay. As stored in TCRdb, this immuneACCESS dataset retains in-frame rearrangements with V and J assigned. A fraction of the clones does not appear; measured against another copy, unresolved V genes explain less than half of the discrepancy, and the remainder lacks a known reason. This sample lists about 20,000 clones; about 90% were detected once. The ten largest clones add up to around 60% of the sample. The sample in question was CD4+ or CD8+ T cells sorted from blood, obtained in a trial of the OX40 agonist ivuxolimab. These receptors originate from an adult with an advanced solid tumor such as melanoma, head and neck, liver or kidney cancer.

The rearrangement links TRBV7-8 to TRBJ2-1; weak D call: TRBD1 (6 bases). This CDR3 is built from 13 residues. V dropped 5 bases and J dropped 10 bases, with 15 bases sitting between them. Germline-derived CDR1 and CDR2 are SGHVS and FQNEAQ. This CDR3 reads CASSPHPGVEQFF. In DNA, the CDR3 is TGTGCCAGCAGCCCCCACCCAGGGGTAGAGCAGTTCTTC. Based on the CDR3 plus reference TRBV7-8 and TRBJ2-1, the full variable domain is GAGVSQSPRYKVAKRGQDVALRCDPISGHVSLFWYQQALGQGPEFLTYFQNEAQLDKSGLPSDRFFAERPEGSVSTLKIQRTQQEDSAVYLCASSPHPGVEQFFGPGTRLTVL.

The chain recombines TRBV27 with TRBJ2-3; 9 bases agree with TRBD2. With 2 bases clipped from V and 3 bases from J, the junction kept 6 bases outside the gene matches. The CDR3 consists of 16 residues. Germline V gives CDR1 MNHEY, CDR2 SMNVEV (reference sequence). The CDR3 bases are TGTGCCAGCAGTTTACTGTCGGCGGGGGGGACAGATACGCAGTATTTT. Protein: CASSLLSAGGTDTQYF.

This CDR3 is CASSVAITSGGAYNEQFF. DNA of the CDR3: TGTGCCAGCAGCGTAGCTATAACTAGCGGGGGGGCGTACAATGAGCAGTTCTTC. The chain links TRBV9 to TRBJ2-1; TRBD2 matches at 13 bases. With 0 bases clipped from V and 4 bases from J, the junction kept 7 bases outside the gene matches. The CDR3 is 18 amino acids. Germline CDR1 reads SGDLS; CDR2 reads YYNGEE.

The gene calls are TRBV30 and TRBJ1-2; D is unclear. The ends were cut back, 1 base at V and 14 bases at J, with 14 bases in the middle. The CDR3 length is 11 residues. The germline V gene has CDR1 GTSNPN and CDR2 SVGIG (reference sequence). CDR3 residues: CAWSDGGPRTF. The CDR3 DNA is TGTGCCTGGAGTGATGGAGGGCCCCGTACCTTC.

This clone was counted at least ten times. The V and J genes are TRBV27 and TRBJ2-7, with D perhaps given as TRBD1 or TRBD2 (5 bases each). V lost 4 bases to trimming and J lost 2 bases, with 18 bases between them. The CDR3 has 16 residues. The germline V gene has CDR1 MNHEY and CDR2 SMNVEV (reference sequence). The CDR3 DNA follows: TGTGCCAGCAGTTCCCGGACACACGGGGAAACCTACGAGCAGTACTTC. Translated, it gives CASSSRTHGETYEQYF.

V is TRBV7-9 and J is TRBJ2-7; TRBD2 aligns across 10 bases. This CDR3 has 17 amino acids. The ends lost 5 bases at V and 3 bases at J; junction bases unmatched: 13. Germline loops: CDR1 SEHNR, CDR2 FQNEAQ (reference sequence). The CDR3 DNA sequence: TGTGCCAGCAGCCCAGGGGCTAGCGGGGGCCAAATCTACGAGCAGTACTTC. It is translated as CASSPGASGGQIYEQYF.

V and J are TRBV30 and TRBJ2-2; D may be TRBD1 (6 bases). Looked up from germline, CDR1 is GTSNPN and CDR2 is SVGIG (reference sequence). Between the trimmed V and J ends, which lost 5 bases and 4 bases, there was a span of 11 bases. The CDR3 has 13 residues. This chain's CDR3 is CAWSLTGTGELFF. In DNA, the CDR3 is TGTGCCTGGTCACTGACAGGCACCGGGGAGCTGTTTTTT.

The chain joins TRBV18 to TRBJ1-5; D is possibly TRBD1 (6 bases). Germline CDR1 KGHSH, CDR2 LQKENI. The CDR3 has 16 amino acids. V dropped 2 bases and J dropped 6 bases, with 17 bases sitting between them. The DNA of the CDR3 is TGTGCCAGCTCACCATTTCCAAACAGGGTGGGTCAGCCCCAGCATTTT. Protein: CASSPFPNRVGQPQHF.

This clone has a handful of counts. V usage is TRBV7-9 and J usage is TRBJ1-2; D remains ambiguous. This CDR3 spans 13 amino acids. The germline CDR1 and CDR2 sequences are SEHNR and FQNEAQ (reference sequence). Trimming removed 8 bases at V and 8 bases at J, with 18 bases between. CDR3 sequence (DNA): TGTGCCAGCGGTATTAACCCGACTGTAGGCTACACCTTC. Translated: CASGINPTVGYTF.

This chain uses TRBV11-2 with TRBJ2-1, with unresolved D. Germline V gene data show CDR1 as SGHAT and CDR2 as FQNNGV. V lost 2 bases and J 4 bases, leaving 12 bases between the germline ends. The CDR3 extends over 15 amino acids. CDR3 DNA sequence: TGTGCCAGCAGCTTAAGCGTCGTAGTTTACAATGAGCAGTTCTTC. Protein sequence: CASSLSVVVYNEQFF.

The chain recombines TRBV4-1 with TRBJ2-7, with TRBD1 matching 7 bases. The CDR3 is 14 amino acids. The trim removed 1 base at V and 5 bases at J, leaving 5 bases unmatched. The germline V gene has CDR1 MGHRA and CDR2 YSYEKL. The CDR3, as DNA: TGCGCCAGCAGCCAAGGACAGGGCGCCCACGAGCAGTACTTC. As protein: CASSQGQGAHEQYF.

The chain has TRBV5-4 and TRBJ2-1, with 12 positions matching TRBD1. Trimming removed 5 bases from V and 8 bases from J; junction bases left unmatched: 11. Germline V gives CDR1 SGHNT, CDR2 YYREEE (reference sequence). This CDR3 has 16 amino acids. The chain's CDR3 is CASSPAGTGGRDEQFF. CDR3 nucleotides: TGTGCCAGCAGTCCGGCCGGGACAGGGGGCAGGGATGAGCAGTTCTTC.

This chain connects TRBV7-2 to TRBJ2-7; D remains unclear. The CDR3 covers 12 residues. Trimming shortened V by 3 bases and J by 2 bases, and 5 bases separated the two germline ends. In germline, CDR1 is SGHTA, CDR2 FQGNSA. As DNA, the CDR3 is TGTGCCAGCAGCTTCACTGCCTACGAGCAGTACTTC. Translated: CASSFTAYEQYF.

The chain employs TRBV4-1 and TRBJ2-7, with TRBD1 matching over 11 bases. This CDR3 has 17 residues. Germline V gene lookup returns CDR1 MGHRA and CDR2 YSYEKL. With 0 bases clipped from V and 5 bases from J, the junction kept 9 bases outside the gene matches. CDR3 protein: CASSQEASRTGGHEQYF. As DNA, the CDR3 is TGCGCCAGCAGCCAAGAAGCGTCTCGGACAGGGGGCCACGAGCAGTACTTC.

This clone occurred a few times. The genes are TRBV7-9 and TRBJ2-1; the D gene could be TRBD1 or TRBD2 (6 bases each). The CDR3 extends over 15 amino acids. Trimming stripped 6 bases from V and 3 bases from J, with 15 bases between. Germline V CDR1 and CDR2: SEHNR, FQNEAQ (reference sequence). DNA of the CDR3: TGTGCCAGCAGTCCAGAGGGGGGCCTCTACAATGAGCAGTTCTTC. This encodes CASSPEGGLYNEQFF.

The chain has TRBV6-5 and TRBJ2-7; D ambiguous. Looked up from germline, CDR1 is MNHEY and CDR2 is SVGAGI. CDR3 length: 14 amino acids. V gave up 0 bases and J gave up 4 bases, with 10 bases separating them. The CDR3 nucleotides are TGTGCCAGCAGTTACTCCTCAACAGTTTACGAGCAGTACTTC. Translated, it gives CASSYSSTVYEQYF.

J is TRBJ2-3 and V is TRBV6-5; the D is unclear. Trimming stripped 2 bases from V and 0 bases from J, with 9 bases between. The CDR3 length is 15 residues. CDR1 MNHEY and CDR2 SVGAGI come from the germline V gene. The CDR3 sequence is CASSYTSGSTDTQYF. The DNA of the CDR3 is TGTGCCAGCAGTTACACGTCAGGTAGCACAGATACGCAGTATTTT.

The chain joins TRBV7-8 to TRBJ2-5; the D call may be TRBD1 or TRBD2 (5 bases each). Trimming removed 3 bases at V and 3 bases at J, with 5 bases between. CDR1 and CDR2 from the germline V gene are SGHVS and FQNEAQ. The CDR3 runs 12 residues. This CDR3 reads CASSLGEETQYF. The DNA of the CDR3 is TGTGCCAGCAGCTTGGGGGAAGAGACCCAGTACTTC.

The chain has TRBV7-2 and TRBJ1-5; D is undetermined. The CDR3 runs to 13 residues. V dropped 1 base and J dropped 3 bases, with 4 bases sitting between them. The germline V gene encodes CDR1 SGHTA and CDR2 FQGNSA. In nucleotides, the CDR3 is TGTGCCAGCAGCTTAGATCCCAATCAGCCCCAGCATTTT. Its protein is CASSLDPNQPQHF.

The rearrangement joins TRBV11-2 to TRBJ2-7; 8 bases align to TRBD2. J gave up 4 bases and V 1 base, and 9 bases lay outside the gene matches. This CDR3 contains 16 residues. Germline assignment: CDR1 SGHAT and CDR2 FQNNGV. In DNA form, the CDR3 reads TGTGCCAGCAGCTTAGTGGCGGGGGGATTAATTTACGAGCAGTACTTC. Amino acid sequence: CASSLVAGGLIYEQYF.

CDR3 amino acids: CASSYKLRDRNTEAFF. The CDR3 DNA reads as TGTGCCAGCAGTTACAAACTCCGGGACAGAAATACTGAAGCTTTCTTT. The chain joins TRBV6-6 to TRBJ1-1; TRBD1 matches 7 bases. V gave up 2 bases and J gave up 5 bases; unmatched junction bases: 11. Per germline, CDR1 MNHNY and CDR2 SVGAGI (reference sequence). The CDR3 extends over 16 amino acids.

V usage is TRBV5-1 and J usage is TRBJ1-6, with D possibly being TRBD1 (6 bases). From germline, CDR1 is SGHRS and CDR2 YFSETQ. The germline V and J ends were trimmed by 7 bases and 10 bases, with 18 bases remaining between them. The CDR3 consists of 14 residues. The CDR3 here is CASSPIGTNSPLHF. The CDR3 DNA reads as TGCGCCAGCTCTCCGATAGGGACAAACTCACCCCTCCACTTT.

V and J are TRBV6-5 and TRBJ1-6; 7 bases fit TRBD1. Trimming took 5 bases from V and 8 from J; bases not matched to a gene: 6. This CDR3 is 14 amino acids long. Germline CDR1 is MNHEY and CDR2 is SVGAGI. The CDR3 sequence is CASSADREYSPLHF. In nucleotides, the CDR3 is TGTGCCAGCAGTGCCGACAGGGAGTATTCACCCCTCCACTTT.

There are a few counts of this clone. The rearrangement uses TRBV11-2 and TRBJ2-3; possibly TRBD2 for D (6 bases). Germline V lookup: CDR1 SGHAT, CDR2 FQNNGV. The CDR3 spans 14 residues. Trimming cost V 0 bases and J 4 bases, with 8 bases left between them. The CDR3 sequence is CASSLDPGADTQYF. CDR3 nucleotides: TGTGCCAGCAGCTTAGATCCGGGGGCAGATACGCAGTATTTT.

The chain carries TRBV19 and TRBJ2-1; D possibly corresponds to TRBD2 (6 bases). The length of the CDR3 is 14 residues. Trimming cost V 10 bases and J 5 bases, with 18 bases left between them. The germline V gene has CDR1 LNHDA and CDR2 SQIVND (reference sequence). The DNA of the CDR3 is TGTGCCACGGGACCGGGACTTAACGACAATGAGCAGTTCTTC. It translates to CATGPGLNDNEQFF.

The V call is TRBV28, the J call TRBJ1-5, with unresolved D. Trimming shortened V by 3 bases and J by 10 bases, and 22 bases separated the two germline ends. This CDR3 has 16 amino acids. Germline V gene data show CDR1 as MDHEN and CDR2 as SYDVKM. The CDR3 loop is CASSFMLSGPGNPQHF. As DNA, the CDR3 is TGTGCCAGCAGTTTCATGTTGAGCGGTCCGGGGAATCCCCAGCATTTT.

This clone was found once. This chain joins TRBV6-1 and TRBJ2-5; TRBD1 aligns across 9 bases. The CDR3 totals 13 residues. Trimming cost V 8 bases and J 1 base; bases outside gene matches: 2. Germline V gene lookup returns CDR1 MNHNS and CDR2 SASEGT. CDR3 residues: CASWGQGQETQYF. DNA for the CDR3: TGTGCCAGCTGGGGACAGGGCCAAGAGACCCAGTACTTC.